This TCR beta chain was profiled in a study of cytomegalovirus exposure and HLA in healthy donors. Notes on the study in general: Later analysis suggested links between common viral pathogens and several top significant clusters.

To note about this clone: Its antigen remains unknown.

With 60 Vbeta and 13 Jbeta primers, the PCR was carried out. Using immunoSEQ multiplex PCR, the repertoire was profiled, and TCRdb retains in-frame clones only, with some absent. The table has 250,000 to 300,000 clones, approximately 84% seen once; the top ten hold more than 1.5%. The CDR3 length is 13 residues. V lost 4 bases, J lost 3 bases, and 11 bases lay in between. Germline V gives CDR1 SGDLS, CDR2 YYNGEE. Sequencing was performed on PBMCs. The chain joins TRBV9 to TRBJ2-7; possibly TRBD1 for D (6 bases). The receptor was derived from a woman aged 35 to 49 in good health and CMV-seropositive. CDR3 in amino acids: CASSKGEIYEQYF. CDR3 in DNA: TGTGCCAGCAGCAAGGGGGAGATCTACGAGCAGTACTTC.